This T cell receptor beta chain was profiled in a study of blood T cells in healthy people across ages. The sample holds a few counts of this clonotype. Using a J-beta primer mix together with a sample-barcoded 5' primer, a second PCR was run for about 6 to 11 cycles. TCRdb processed the 5' RACE reads anew with MiXCR; each CDR3 protein has one entry. This sample carries roughly 1,800,000 distinct CDR3 sequences, about 50% of them seen once, and the ten largest clones take less than 2.5%. The V and J ends lost 5 bases and 2 bases respectively, with 11 bases between them. The germline CDR1 and CDR2 sequences are SGHRS and YFSETQ. The CDR3 runs to 14 residues.

The sequencing input was blood. The rearrangement joins TRBV5-1 to TRBJ2-1; D remains ambiguous. This clonotype was obtained from a middle-aged woman in good health. Here the CDR3 reads CASREESPYNEQFF. The CDR3 DNA is TGCGCCAGCAGGGAAGAATCCCCCTACAATGAGCAGTTCTTC. Drawing the rest from reference TRBV5-1 and TRBJ2-1, the complete variable domain is KAGVTQTPRYLIKTRGQQVTLSCSPISGHRSVSWYQQTPGQGLQFLFEYFSETQRNKGNFPGRFSGRQFSNSRSEMNVSTLELGDSALYLCASREESPYNEQFFGPGTRLTVL.